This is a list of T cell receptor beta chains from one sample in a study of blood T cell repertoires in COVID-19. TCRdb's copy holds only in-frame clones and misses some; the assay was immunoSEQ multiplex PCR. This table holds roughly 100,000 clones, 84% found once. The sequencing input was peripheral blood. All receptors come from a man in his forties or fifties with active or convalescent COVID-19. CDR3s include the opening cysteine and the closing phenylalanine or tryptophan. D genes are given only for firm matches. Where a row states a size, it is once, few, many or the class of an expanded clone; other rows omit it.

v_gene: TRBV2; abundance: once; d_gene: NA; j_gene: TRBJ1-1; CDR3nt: TGTGCCAGCAGCCGGGACATTCAGAACACTGAAGCTTTCTTT; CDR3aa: CASSRDIQNTEAFF
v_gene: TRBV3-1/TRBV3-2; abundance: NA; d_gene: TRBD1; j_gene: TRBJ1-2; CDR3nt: TGTGCCAGCAGCCAAGATTTGTTTAGGGGGCAGTGGGGCTACACCTTC; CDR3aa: CASSQDLFRGQWGYTF
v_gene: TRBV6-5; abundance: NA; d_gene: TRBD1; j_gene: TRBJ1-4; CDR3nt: TGTGCCAGCAGTTCGACTTCCGGGACAGGGGGTGAAAAACTGTTTTTT; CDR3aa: CASSSTSGTGGEKLFF
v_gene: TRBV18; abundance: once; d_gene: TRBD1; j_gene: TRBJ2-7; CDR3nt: TGTGCCAGCTCACCCGGGACAGCCTACACCTACGAGCAGTACTTC; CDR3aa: CASSPGTAYTYEQYF
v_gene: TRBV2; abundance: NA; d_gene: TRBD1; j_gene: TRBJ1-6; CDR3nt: TGTGCCAGCAGTTCTCGGACAGGGACTTCACCCCTCCACTTT; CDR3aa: CASSSRTGTSPLHF
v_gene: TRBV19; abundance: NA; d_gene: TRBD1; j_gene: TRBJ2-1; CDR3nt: TGTGCCAGTAGTGTAGACAGGGATTACAATGAGCAGTTCTTC; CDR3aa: CASSVDRDYNEQFF
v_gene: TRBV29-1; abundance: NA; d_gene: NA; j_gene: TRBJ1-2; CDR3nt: TGCAGCCTTCGAGGGCAGGGGCTCGGTGGCTACACCTTC; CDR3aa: CSLRGQGLGGYTF
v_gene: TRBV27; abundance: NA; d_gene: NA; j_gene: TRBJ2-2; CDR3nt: TGTGCCAGCAGTTTAATCGCCCCTCGGTCACCCGGGGAGCTGTTTTTT; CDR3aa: CASSLIAPRSPGELFF
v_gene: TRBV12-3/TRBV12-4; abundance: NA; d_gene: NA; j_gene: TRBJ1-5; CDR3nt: TGTGCCAGCAGACAGGGTAGCAATCAGCCCCAGCATTTT; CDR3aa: CASRQGSNQPQHF
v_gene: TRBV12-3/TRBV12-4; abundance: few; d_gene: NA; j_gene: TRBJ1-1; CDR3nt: TGTGCCAGCAGTTTGGGAGGGGCAGATGAAGCTTTCTTT; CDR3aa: CASSLGGADEAFF
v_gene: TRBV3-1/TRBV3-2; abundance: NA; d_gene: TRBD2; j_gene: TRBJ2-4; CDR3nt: TGTGCCAGCAGCCAAGGACTAGCGGGGGGCTTTGCCAAAAACATTCAGTACTTC; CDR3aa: CASSQGLAGGFAKNIQYF
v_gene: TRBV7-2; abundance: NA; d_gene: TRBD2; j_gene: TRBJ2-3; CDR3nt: TGTGCCAGCAGCACCCCGGGACTAGCGGCCCCCGTGGCAGATACGCAGTATTTT; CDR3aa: CASSTPGLAAPVADTQYF
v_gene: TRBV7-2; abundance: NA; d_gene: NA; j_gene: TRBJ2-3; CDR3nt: TGTGCGAGCTGTTTAGCGGTCAGTAGCACAGATACGCAGTATTTT; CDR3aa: CASCLAVSSTDTQYF
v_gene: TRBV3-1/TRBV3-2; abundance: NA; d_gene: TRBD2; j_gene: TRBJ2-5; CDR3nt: TGTGCCAGCAGCGATTTGACTAGCGGGGGCCCCCAAGAGACCCAGTACTTC; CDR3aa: CASSDLTSGGPQETQYF
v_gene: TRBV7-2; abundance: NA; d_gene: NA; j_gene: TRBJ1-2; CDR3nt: TGTGCCAGCAGCTTAGGGACAGTGAAAAACTATGGCTACACCTTC; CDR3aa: CASSLGTVKNYGYTF
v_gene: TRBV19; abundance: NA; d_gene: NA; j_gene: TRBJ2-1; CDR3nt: TGTGCCAGTAGTGCGACGGACAGAGATCTTAACAATGAGCAGTTCTTC; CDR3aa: CASSATDRDLNNEQFF
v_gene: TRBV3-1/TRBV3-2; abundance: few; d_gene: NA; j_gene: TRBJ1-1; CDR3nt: TGTGCCAGCAGTAGGCAGGGGAGTAACACTGAAGCTTTCTTT; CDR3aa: CASSRQGSNTEAFF
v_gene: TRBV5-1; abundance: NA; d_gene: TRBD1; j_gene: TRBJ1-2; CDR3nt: TGCGCCAGCAGCACCCGACAGGGCGGCTATGGCTACACCTTC; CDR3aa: CASSTRQGGYGYTF
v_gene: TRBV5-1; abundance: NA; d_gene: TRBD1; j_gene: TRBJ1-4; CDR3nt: TGCGCCAGCAGCGAAGGACAGGGTACCGAAAAACTGTTTTTT; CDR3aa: CASSEGQGTEKLFF
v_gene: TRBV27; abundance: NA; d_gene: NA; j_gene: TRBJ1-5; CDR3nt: TGTGCCAGCGGCTTTTCGTGGGGGCTCAATCAGCCCCAGCATTTT; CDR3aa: CASGFSWGLNQPQHF
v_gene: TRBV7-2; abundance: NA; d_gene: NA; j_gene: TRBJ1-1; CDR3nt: TGTGCCAGCAGCTTACGGGGTGGAGCTTTCTTT; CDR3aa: CASSLRGGAFF
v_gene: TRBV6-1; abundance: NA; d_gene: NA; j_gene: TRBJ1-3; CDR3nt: TGTGCCAGCAGTGAGCTAACAGGCGTCTCTGGAAACACCATATATTTT; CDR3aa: CASSELTGVSGNTIYF